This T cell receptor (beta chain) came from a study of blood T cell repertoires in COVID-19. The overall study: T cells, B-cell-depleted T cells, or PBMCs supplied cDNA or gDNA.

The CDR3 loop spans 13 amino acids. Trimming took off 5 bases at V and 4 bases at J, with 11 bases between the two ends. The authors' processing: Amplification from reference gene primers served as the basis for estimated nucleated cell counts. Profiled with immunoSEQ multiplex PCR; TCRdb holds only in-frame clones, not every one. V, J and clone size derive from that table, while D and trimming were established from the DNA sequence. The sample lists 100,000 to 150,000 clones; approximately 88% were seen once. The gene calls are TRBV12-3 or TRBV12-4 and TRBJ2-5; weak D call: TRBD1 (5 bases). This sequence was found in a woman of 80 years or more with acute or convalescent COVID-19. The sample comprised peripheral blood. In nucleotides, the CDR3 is TGTGCCAGCAGTAGGGCAGGGCGAGAGACCCAGTACTTC. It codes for CASSRAGRETQYF.